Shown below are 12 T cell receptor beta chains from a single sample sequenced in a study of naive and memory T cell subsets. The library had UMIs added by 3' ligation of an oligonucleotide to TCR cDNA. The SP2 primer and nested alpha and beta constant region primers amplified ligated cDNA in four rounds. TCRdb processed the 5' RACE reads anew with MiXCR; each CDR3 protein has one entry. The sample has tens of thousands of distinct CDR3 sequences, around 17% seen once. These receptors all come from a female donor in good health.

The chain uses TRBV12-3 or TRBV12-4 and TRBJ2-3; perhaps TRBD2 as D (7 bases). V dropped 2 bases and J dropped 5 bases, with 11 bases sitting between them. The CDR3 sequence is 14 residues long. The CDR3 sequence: CASSLTGGRDTQYF. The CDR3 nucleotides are TGTGCCAGCAGTTTAACCGGGGGGCGAGATACGCAGTATTTT.

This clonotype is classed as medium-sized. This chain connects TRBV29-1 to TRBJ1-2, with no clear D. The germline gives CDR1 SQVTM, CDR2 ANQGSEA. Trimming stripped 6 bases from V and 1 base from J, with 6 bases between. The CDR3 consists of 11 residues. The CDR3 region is CSVGSNYGYTF. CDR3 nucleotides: TGCAGCGTAGGGAGTAACTATGGCTACACCTTC.

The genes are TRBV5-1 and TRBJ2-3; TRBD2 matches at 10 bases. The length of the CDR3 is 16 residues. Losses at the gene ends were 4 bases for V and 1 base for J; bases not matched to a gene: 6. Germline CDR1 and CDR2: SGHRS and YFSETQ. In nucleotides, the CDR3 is TGCGCCAGCAGCGTCAGCGGGGGGGCCGGCACAGATACGCAGTATTTT. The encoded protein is CASSVSGGAGTDTQYF.

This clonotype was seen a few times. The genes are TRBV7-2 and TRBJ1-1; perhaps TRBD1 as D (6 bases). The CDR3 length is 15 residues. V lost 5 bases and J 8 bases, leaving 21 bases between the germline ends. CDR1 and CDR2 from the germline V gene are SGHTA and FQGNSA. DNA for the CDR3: TGTGCCAGCAGCCCCTCGACAGGTCTCACACCCGAAGCTTTCTTT. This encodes CASSPSTGLTPEAFF.

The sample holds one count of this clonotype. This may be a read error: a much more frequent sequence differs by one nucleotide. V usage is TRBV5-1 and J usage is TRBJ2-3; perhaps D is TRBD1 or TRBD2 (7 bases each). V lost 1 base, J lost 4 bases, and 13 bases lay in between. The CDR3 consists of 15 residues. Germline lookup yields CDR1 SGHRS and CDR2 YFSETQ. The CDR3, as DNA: TGCGCCAGCAGCTTGCAGGGGGAGGGCGCAGATACGCAGTATTTT. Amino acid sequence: CASSLQGEGADTQYF. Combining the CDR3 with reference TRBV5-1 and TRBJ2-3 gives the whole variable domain KAGVTQTPRYLIKTRGQQVTLSCSPISGHRSVSWYQQTPGQGLQFLFEYFSETQRNKGNFPGRFSGRQFSNSRSEMNVSTLELGDSALYLCASSLQGEGADTQYFGPGTRLTVL.

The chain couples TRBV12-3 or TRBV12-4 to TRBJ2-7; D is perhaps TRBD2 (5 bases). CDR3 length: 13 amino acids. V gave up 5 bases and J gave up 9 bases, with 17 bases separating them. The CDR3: CASSLRPAEGQYF. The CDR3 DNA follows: TGTGCCAGCAGTCTGCGTCCCGCCGAGGGGCAGTACTTC.

The CDR3 here is CASSLAGGRGETQYF. The CDR3 DNA reads TGCGCCAGCAGCTTGGCCGGGGGCCGAGGAGAGACCCAGTACTTC. The V gene is TRBV5-1, the J gene TRBJ2-5, with D perhaps assigned TRBD1 or TRBD2 (6 bases each). V gave up 0 bases and J gave up 4 bases, with 13 bases separating them. In germline, CDR1 is SGHRS, CDR2 YFSETQ. The CDR3 is made up of 15 amino acids. The full variable domain, in which reference TRBV5-1 and TRBJ2-5 provide the parts outside the CDR3, is KAGVTQTPRYLIKTRGQQVTLSCSPISGHRSVSWYQQTPGQGLQFLFEYFSETQRNKGNFPGRFSGRQFSNSRSEMNVSTLELGDSALYLCASSLAGGRGETQYFGPGTRLLVL.

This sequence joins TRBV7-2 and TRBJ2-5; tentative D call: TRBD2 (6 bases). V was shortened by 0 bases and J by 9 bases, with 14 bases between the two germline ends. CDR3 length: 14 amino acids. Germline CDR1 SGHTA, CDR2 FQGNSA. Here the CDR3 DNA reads TGTGCCAGCAGCTTAGCCCTCCTAGCGAGGGCCCAGTACTTC. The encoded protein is CASSLALLARAQYF.

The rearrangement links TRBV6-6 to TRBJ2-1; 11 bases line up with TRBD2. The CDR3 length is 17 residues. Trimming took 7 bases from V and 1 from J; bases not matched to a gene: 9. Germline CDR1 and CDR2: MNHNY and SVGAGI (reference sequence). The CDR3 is CASNKGLAGGSYNEQFF. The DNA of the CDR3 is TGTGCCAGCAATAAAGGGCTAGCGGGGGGATCCTACAATGAGCAGTTCTTC.

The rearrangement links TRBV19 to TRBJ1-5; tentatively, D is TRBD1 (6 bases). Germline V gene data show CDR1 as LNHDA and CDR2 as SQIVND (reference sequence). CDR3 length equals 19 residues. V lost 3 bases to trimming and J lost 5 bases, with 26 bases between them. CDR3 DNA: TGTGCCAGTAGTATCAGACAGACTGGGGTGGGGGCGGGTTATCAGCCCCAGCATTTT. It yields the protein CASSIRQTGVGAGYQPQHF.

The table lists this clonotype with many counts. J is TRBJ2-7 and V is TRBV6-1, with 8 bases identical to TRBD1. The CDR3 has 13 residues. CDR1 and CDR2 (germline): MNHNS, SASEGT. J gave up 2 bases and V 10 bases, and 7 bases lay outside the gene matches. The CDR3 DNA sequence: TGTGCCACCCTGGGACAGGCTACCTACGAGCAGTACTTC. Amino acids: CATLGQATYEQYF.

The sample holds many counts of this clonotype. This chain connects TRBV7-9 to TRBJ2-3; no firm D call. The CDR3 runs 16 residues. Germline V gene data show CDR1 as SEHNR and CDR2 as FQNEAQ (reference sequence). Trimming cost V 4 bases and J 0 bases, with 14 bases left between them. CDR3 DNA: TGTGCCAGCAGCTCCCCCAGGACCTCTAGCACAGATACGCAGTATTTT. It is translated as CASSSPRTSSTDTQYF.